Following are 28 T cell receptor beta chains from one sample sequenced in a study of cytomegalovirus exposure and HLA in healthy donors. The PCR had 60 Vbeta and 13 Jbeta primers. TCRdb keeps only in-frame clones here, not all; method: immunoSEQ multiplex PCR. The profile covers roughly 290,000 clones, with 75% to 85% appearing a single time and 0.3% taken by the ten largest. Sequencing used PBMCs. These receptors all come from a girl aged 2-15 years in good health and CMV-seronegative.

This clone was recorded only once. The chain is built from TRBV4-1 and TRBJ2-7, with D possibly being TRBD1 (5 bases). The CDR3 is made up of 14 amino acids. Germline CDR1 MGHRA, CDR2 YSYEKL. V lost 0 bases and J 2 bases, leaving 8 bases between the germline ends. The CDR3 loop is CASSQDSRAYEQYF. CDR3 bases: TGCGCCAGCAGCCAAGACTCCAGGGCCTACGAGCAGTACTTC.

CDR3 region: CASSPVSSYEQYF. CDR3 DNA sequence: TGTGCCAGCAGCCCTGTCAGCTCCTACGAGCAGTACTTC. The chain carries TRBV28 and TRBJ2-7; D not resolved. CDR1 and CDR2 from the germline V gene are MDHEN and SYDVKM. V lost 6 bases and J lost 0, with 9 bases in between. The length of the CDR3 is 13 residues.

The chain carries TRBV2 and TRBJ1-2, with a possible D match to TRBD1 (6 bases). The CDR3 runs 13 residues. The germline V and J ends were trimmed by 4 bases and 8 bases, with 14 bases remaining between them. The germline V gene encodes CDR1 SNHLY and CDR2 FYNNEI. CDR3 coding DNA: TGTGCCAGCAGTGGACGGGGGGCGGGGGGCTACACCTTC. The encoded protein is CASSGRGAGGYTF. The whole variable domain, remainder taken from reference TRBV2 and TRBJ1-2, is EPEVTQTPSHQVTQMGQEVILRCVPISNHLYFYWYRQILGQKVEFLVSFYNNEISEKSEIFDDQFSVERPDGSNFTLKIRSTKLEDSAMYFCASSGRGAGGYTFGSGTRLTVV.

This clone was counted once. V usage is TRBV30 and J usage is TRBJ2-7; weak D call: TRBD1 (6 bases). V was trimmed by 4 bases and J by 13 bases, leaving 23 bases between them. CDR3 length: 13 amino acids. Germline V gives CDR1 GTSNPN, CDR2 SVGIG (reference sequence). DNA of the CDR3: TGTGCCTGGATAGGTGTCGGACAGACGGTTTTATACTTC. The encoded protein is CAWIGVGQTVLYF.

The chain has TRBV2 and TRBJ1-5; 7 bases agree with TRBD1. The germline gives CDR1 SNHLY, CDR2 FYNNEI. This CDR3 is 15 amino acids long. V lost 6 bases to trimming and J lost 3 bases; unmatched junction nucleotides: 8. The CDR3 region has the DNA TGTGCCAGCAGAGGGACAGCTTTGAACAATCAGCCCCAGCATTTT. Translation gives CASRGTALNNQPQHF. Together with reference TRBV2 and TRBJ1-5, the CDR3 gives the full variable domain: EPEVTQTPSHQVTQMGQEVILRCVPISNHLYFYWYRQILGQKVEFLVSFYNNEISEKSEIFDDQFSVERPDGSNFTLKIRSTKLEDSAMYFCASRGTALNNQPQHFGDGTRLSIL.

This chain uses TRBV7-9 with TRBJ2-2; 10 bases are shared with TRBD2. The CDR3 runs 17 residues. V dropped 4 bases and J dropped 1; count of bases not matched to a gene: 6. Germline values: CDR1 SEHNR, CDR2 FQNEAQ (reference sequence). The CDR3 nucleotides are TGTGCCAGCAGCTCCGCTAGCGGGAGCCGGAACACCGGGGAGCTGTTTTTT. It yields the protein CASSSASGSRNTGELFF.

The table lists this clone with a count of one. The chain is built from TRBV6-5 and TRBJ1-5, with unresolved D. The CDR3 runs to 15 residues. Trimming cost V 6 bases and J 4 bases, with 16 bases left between them. Germline V CDR1 and CDR2: MNHEY, SVGAGI. CDR3 amino acids: CASSHPARLNQPQHF. CDR3 nucleotide sequence: TGTGCCAGCAGCCACCCGGCGAGGCTAAATCAGCCCCAGCATTTT.

The chain combines TRBV6-7 with TRBJ2-7, with D perhaps TRBD1 (5 bases). TRBV6-7 has ORF status, its function being uncertain. The CDR3 runs 14 residues. V lost 6 bases and J 2 bases, leaving 14 bases between the germline ends. CDR3 in DNA: TGTGCCAGCAGCCTTATTCAGGGAACCTACGAGCAGTACTTC. Protein: CASSLIQGTYEQYF.

The table lists this clone with a count of one. V is TRBV7-2 and J is TRBJ2-1, with unresolved D. This CDR3 has 13 residues. Trimming removed 5 bases from V and 0 bases from J, with 5 bases in between. Per the germline V gene, CDR1 is SGHTA and CDR2 is FQGNSA. The CDR3 sequence is CASSRGSYNEQFF. CDR3 in DNA: TGTGCCAGCAGCCGAGGCTCCTACAATGAGCAGTTCTTC.

This clone turned up a few times. A junction boundary mismatches the germline segment, possibly from a read error. The rearrangement links TRBV7-9 to TRBJ1-2; D gene unclear. The CDR3 totals 9 residues. The germline gives CDR1 SEHNR, CDR2 FQNEAQ (reference sequence). The CDR3 here is CSSSPGHTF. The CDR3 region has the DNA TGTTCCAGCAGCCCAGGTCACACCTTC. The full variable domain, its missing parts supplied by reference TRBV7-9 and TRBJ1-2, is DTGVSQNPRHKITKRGQNVTFRCDPISEHNRLYWYRQTLGQGPEFLTYFQNEAQLEKSRLLSDRFSAERPKGSFSTLEIQRTEQGDSAMYLCSSSPGHTFGSGTRLTVV.

This clone was detected once. The J gene is TRBJ1-1, the V gene TRBV5-4, with a weak D call TRBD1 (6 bases). With 4 bases removed from V and 0 bases from J, the gap between germline ends came to 28 bases. The germline V gene encodes CDR1 SGHNT and CDR2 YYREEE (reference sequence). The CDR3 sequence is 20 residues long. DNA for the CDR3: TGTGCCAGCAGCGTTATAGGGGTTTGGGGGCACGACGCCATGAACACTGAAGCTTTCTTT. Encoded protein: CASSVIGVWGHDAMNTEAFF.

The V call is TRBV28, the J call TRBJ1-6; unclear D gene. Germline V gene lookup returns CDR1 MDHEN and CDR2 SYDVKM. Trimming removed 7 bases from V and 0 bases from J, with 13 bases in between. CDR3 length equals 16 residues. In nucleotides, the CDR3 is TGTGCCAGCACCCCGCTTGGGAGCTCCTATAATTCACCCCTCCACTTT. As protein: CASTPLGSSYNSPLHF.

This clone has a single count. The V gene is TRBV6-1, the J gene TRBJ2-1; possibly TRBD1 for D (5 bases). Trimming took off 5 bases at V and 3 bases at J, with 14 bases between the two ends. CDR1 and CDR2 from the germline V gene are MNHNS and SASEGT. The CDR3 has 15 residues. CDR3 protein: CASSSQGPIYNEQFF. The CDR3 nucleotides are TGTGCCAGCAGTTCCCAGGGTCCAATCTACAATGAGCAGTTCTTC.

The gene calls are TRBV16 and TRBJ1-4, with D unresolved. Trimming shortened V by 3 bases and J by 8 bases, and 13 bases separated the two germline ends. The germline CDR1 and CDR2 sequences are KGHSY and FQNENV. This CDR3 region has 14 residues. Here the CDR3 DNA reads TGTGCCAGCAGCCACCCGGGAGGGAAGGAAAAACTGTTTTTT. Its translation: CASSHPGGKEKLFF.

This sequence joins TRBV18 and TRBJ2-7; 9 bases are a match to TRBD1. The V gene end was trimmed by 5 bases and the J gene end by 0 bases; junction bases not matched to a gene: 8. There are 16 residues in the CDR3. The germline CDR1 and CDR2 sequences are KGHSH and LQKENI. The CDR3 sequence: CASSKVLTGGSYEQYF. CDR3 DNA sequence: TGTGCCAGCTCAAAAGTGCTGACAGGGGGCTCCTACGAGCAGTACTTC.

This clone has more than one count but fewer than ten. V usage is TRBV10-3 and J usage is TRBJ1-1, with D tentatively TRBD1 (5 bases). Germline V gene data show CDR1 as ENHRY and CDR2 as SYGVKD. This CDR3 has 20 residues. Trimming took 0 bases from V and 0 from J, leaving 23 bases between them. CDR3 amino acids: CAISESFYVSTGRLNTEAFF. The CDR3 nucleotides are TGTGCCATCAGTGAGTCGTTTTACGTTAGTACAGGTCGATTGAACACTGAAGCTTTCTTT.

The gene calls are TRBV4-1 and TRBJ1-2; D unresolved. V shed 1 base and J shed 3 bases, with 15 bases lying between them. Germline-derived CDR1 and CDR2 are MGHRA and YSYEKL. The CDR3 totals 16 residues. The CDR3 DNA reads TGCGCCAGCAGCCAAGCCCAGGCCGGAGGGCACTATGGCTACACCTTC. It encodes CASSQAQAGGHYGYTF.

J is TRBJ2-3 and V is TRBV7-3; 12 bases agree with TRBD2. The CDR3 extends over 19 amino acids. The germline gives CDR1 SGHTA, CDR2 FQGTGA. Trimming took 2 bases from V and 4 from J; bases not matched to a gene: 13. As DNA, the CDR3 is TGTGCCAGCAGCTTACTCCCCCCTAGCGGGAGGGCCGGGCCAGATACGCAGTATTTT. Protein sequence: CASSLLPPSGRAGPDTQYF.

The CDR3 DNA follows: TGTGCCAGCAGCGGGGGCGATCAGCCCCAGCATTTT. Its translation is CASSGGDQPQHF. This chain links TRBV9 with TRBJ1-5, with D perhaps matching TRBD1 (5 bases). V was pared by 3 bases and J by 5 bases, with 6 bases between. This CDR3 contains 12 residues. Looked up from germline, CDR1 is SGDLS and CDR2 is YYNGEE.

The CDR3 DNA follows: TGTGCCAGCAGTTTATTCGTGAACACCGGGGAGCTGTTTTTT. Its protein product is CASSLFVNTGELFF. V usage is TRBV28 and J usage is TRBJ2-2; D gene ambiguous. The CDR3 totals 14 residues. CDR1 is MDHEN, CDR2 SYDVKM, per germline. V was shortened by 1 base and J by 1 base, with 4 bases between the two germline ends.

This chain joins TRBV7-9 and TRBJ1-5; D unclear. CDR3 size: 14 residues. V lost 4 bases and J 3 bases, leaving 10 bases between the germline ends. CDR1 and CDR2 (germline): SEHNR, FQNEAQ (reference sequence). CDR3 in DNA: TGTGCCAGCAGCTCGGACGGGGACAATCAGCCCCAGCATTTT. Translating it yields CASSSDGDNQPQHF.

V is TRBV2 and J is TRBJ1-6; no firm D call. Trimming removed 4 bases from V and 10 bases from J, with 14 bases in between. The length of the CDR3 is 14 residues. Germline V gene data show CDR1 as SNHLY and CDR2 as FYNNEI. DNA for the CDR3: TGTGCCAGCAGTGTTTCGATCGGAGGATCACCCCTCCACTTT. It yields the protein CASSVSIGGSPLHF.

The V gene is TRBV28, the J gene TRBJ2-6; 9 nucleotides match TRBD1. The germline V gene has CDR1 MDHEN and CDR2 SYDVKM. The CDR3 is made up of 16 amino acids. Trimming cost V 8 bases and J 0 bases; bases outside gene matches: 5. DNA for the CDR3: TGTGCCAGCTTAACAGGGGGCCCCTCTGGGGCCAACGTCCTGACTTTC. Its translation is CASLTGGPSGANVLTF.

This clone was counted once. The chain recombines TRBV7-9 with TRBJ2-1; tentatively, D is TRBD1 (6 bases). CDR3 length: 15 amino acids. The germline V and J ends were trimmed by 5 bases and 8 bases, with 19 bases remaining between them. Germline CDR1 reads SEHNR; CDR2 reads FQNEAQ (reference sequence). CDR3 sequence reads: CASSDTGRQAHEQFF. The CDR3 region has the DNA TGTGCCAGCAGCGATACCGGACGACAGGCCCATGAGCAGTTCTTC.

This chain connects TRBV11-2 to TRBJ1-5; 10 bases align to TRBD1. This CDR3 contains 14 residues. In germline, CDR1 is SGHAT, CDR2 FQNNGV. Trimming took 5 bases from V and 7 from J; bases not matched to a gene: 5. CDR3 nucleotides: TGTGCCAGCAGCGCGACAGGGGGCTGGCAGCCCCAGCATTTT. Its protein is CASSATGGWQPQHF.

A note on this clone: Here the CDR3 omits its conserved ending phenylalanine or tryptophan, so a read error is the likely source. It is unclear where the CDR3 begins or ends on the DNA, so no DNA is shown, and the CDR3 is as TCRdb lists it. The chain uses TRBV5-6 and TRBJ2-7; the DNA was not compared with TRBD2, the D call given in the table. CDR1 is SGHDT, CDR2 YYEEEE, per germline. The CDR3 has 13 residues if both end residues are counted. The CDR3 sequence is CASSFRTSGIGSA.

This clone occurred a few times. The rearrangement uses TRBV5-6 and TRBJ1-4; 7 nucleotides match TRBD1. Per germline, CDR1 SGHDT and CDR2 YYEEEE. V lost 4 bases, J lost 7 bases, and 7 bases stayed unmatched. This CDR3 spans 14 amino acids. The CDR3 protein is CASSIRTGSEKLFF. The CDR3 DNA reads as TGTGCCAGCAGCATTCGGACAGGCAGTGAAAAACTGTTTTTT.

The gene calls are TRBV5-4 and TRBJ2-7; 12 bases are shared with TRBD2. The CDR3 is made up of 15 amino acids. Germline V CDR1 and CDR2: SGHNT, YYREEE (reference sequence). J lost 1 base, V lost 3 bases, and 2 bases had no gene match. The CDR3 here is CASSSTSGGSYEQYF. The CDR3 coding sequence is TGTGCCAGCAGCTCGACTAGCGGGGGTTCCTACGAGCAGTACTTC.